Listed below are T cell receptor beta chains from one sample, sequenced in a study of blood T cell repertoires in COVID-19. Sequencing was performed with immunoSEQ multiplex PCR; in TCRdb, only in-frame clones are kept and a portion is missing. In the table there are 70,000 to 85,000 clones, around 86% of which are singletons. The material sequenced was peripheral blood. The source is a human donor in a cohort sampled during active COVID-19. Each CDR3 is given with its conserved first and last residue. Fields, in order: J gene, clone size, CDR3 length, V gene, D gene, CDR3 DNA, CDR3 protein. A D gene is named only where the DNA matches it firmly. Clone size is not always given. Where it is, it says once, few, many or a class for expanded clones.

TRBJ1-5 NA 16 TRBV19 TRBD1 TGTGCCAGTAGTTCCTCGGGACAGGGGCGAGGTCAGCCCCAGCATTTT CASSSSGQGRGQPQHF
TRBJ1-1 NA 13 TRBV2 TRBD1 TGTGCCAGCAGGGAGGACAGGGCCCTGGAAGCTTTCTTT CASREDRALEAFF
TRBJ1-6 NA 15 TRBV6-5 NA TGTGCCAGTAAAGTAGAGAGCTCCTATAATTCACCCCTCCACTTT CASKVESSYNSPLHF
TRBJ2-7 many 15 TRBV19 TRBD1 TGTGCCAGTAGTAGTGGGACAGGGTACTCCTACGAGCAGTACTTC CASSSGTGYSYEQYF
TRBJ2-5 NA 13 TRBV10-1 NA TGCGCCAGCAGCGACAGGCTGGGGGAGACCCAGTACTTC CASSDRLGETQYF
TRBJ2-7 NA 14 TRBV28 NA TGTGCCAGCAGTTTCCCCTCAGGCTCCTACGAGCAGTACTTC CASSFPSGSYEQYF
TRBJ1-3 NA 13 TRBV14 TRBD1 TGTGCCAGCAAACGACAGGGGTGGAACACCATATATTTT CASKRQGWNTIYF
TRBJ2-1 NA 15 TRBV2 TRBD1 TGTGCCAGCAGTCCCGGGACAGGGTATGGCAATGAGCAGTTCTTC CASSPGTGYGNEQFF
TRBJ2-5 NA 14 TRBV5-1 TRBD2 TGCGCCAGCAGCCCCAGCGGGAGTATTGAGACCCAGTACTTC CASSPSGSIETQYF
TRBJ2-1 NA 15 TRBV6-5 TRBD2 TGTGCCAGCAGTTCTCTAGCGGGGAGTTACAATGAGCAGTTCTTC CASSSLAGSYNEQFF
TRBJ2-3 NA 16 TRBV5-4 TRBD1 TGTGCCAGCAGCTTGGCCCCGGGACAGGGGCAACATACGCAGTATTTT CASSLAPGQGQHTQYF
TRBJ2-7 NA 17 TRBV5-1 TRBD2 TGCGCCAGCAGTCAAGTCCCGCTCACTAGCGGCCTCCGGGAGCAGTACTTC CASSQVPLTSGLREQYF
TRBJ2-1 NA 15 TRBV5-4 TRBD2 TGTGCCAGCAGCCTTCACGGGGGGGGTGTGAATGAGCAGTTCTTC CASSLHGGGVNEQFF
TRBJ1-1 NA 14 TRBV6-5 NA TGTGCCAGCACTTCAGGGTGGGCGAACACTGAAGCTTTCTTT CASTSGWANTEAFF
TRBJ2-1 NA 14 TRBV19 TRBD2 TGTGCCAGTAGTATGCAGCGGGATAGGGGTGAGCAGTTCTTC CASSMQRDRGEQFF
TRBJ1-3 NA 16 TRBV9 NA TGTGCCAGCAGTGAAGGCCGCTGGGCCTCTGGAAACACCATATATTTT CASSEGRWASGNTIYF
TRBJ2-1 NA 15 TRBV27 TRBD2 TGTGCCAGCAGTTTGGGGGGGAGATCCTACAATGAGCAGTTCTTC CASSLGGRSYNEQFF
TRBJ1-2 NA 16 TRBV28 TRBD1 TGTGCCAGCAGTTTATGGCATAGGGGACAGGACTATGGCTACACCTTC CASSLWHRGQDYGYTF
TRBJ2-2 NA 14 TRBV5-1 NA TGCGCGGGGGCCTCAGGGGTCGGGACCGGGGAGCTGTTTTTT CAGASGVGTGELFF
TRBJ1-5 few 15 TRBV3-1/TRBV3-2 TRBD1 TGTGCCAGCAGCCGGAGGACAGGGGTCAATCAGCCCCAGCATTTT CASSRRTGVNQPQHF
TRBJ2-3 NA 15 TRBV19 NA TGTGCCAGTAGTACACAGGGGGGGCACACAGATACGCAGTATTTT CASSTQGGHTDTQYF
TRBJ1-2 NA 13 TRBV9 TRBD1 TGTGCCAGCAGTGGGGACAGAGAGGTCGGCTACACCTTC CASSGDREVGYTF
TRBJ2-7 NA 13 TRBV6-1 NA TGTGCCAGCAGTGAACTCGGGACCTACGAGCAGTACTTC CASSELGTYEQYF
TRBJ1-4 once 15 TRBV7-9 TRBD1 TGTGCCAGCAGCTTAAAACAGGGGCCTAATGAAAAACTGTTTTTT CASSLKQGPNEKLFF
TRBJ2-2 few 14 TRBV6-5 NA TGTGCCAGCAGTTACAGAGGGAACACCGGGGAGCTGTTTTTT CASSYRGNTGELFF
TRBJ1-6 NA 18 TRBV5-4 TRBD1 TGTGCCAGCAGCTCCGGGACAGGGGGTCTCAGGGGAAATTCACCCCTCCACTTT CASSSGTGGLRGNSPLHF
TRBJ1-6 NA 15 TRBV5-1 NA TGCGCCAGCAGCCAGGGGACGGCAAGCAATTCACCCCTCCACTTT CASSQGTASNSPLHF
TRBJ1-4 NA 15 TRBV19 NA TGTGCCAGTAGTATAGCGGCAGGGAGGGCTGAAAAACTGTTTTTT CASSIAAGRAEKLFF
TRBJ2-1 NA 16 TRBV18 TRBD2 TGTGCCAGCTCACCGGGCGGGACTAGCGGCTACAATGAGCAGTTCTTC CASSPGGTSGYNEQFF
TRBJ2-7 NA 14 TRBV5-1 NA TGCGCCAGCAGCTTGGACACTAATACCTACGAGCAGTACTTC CASSLDTNTYEQYF
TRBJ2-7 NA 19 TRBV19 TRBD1 TGTGCCAGTAGTATAATATTTGGGGGTCCGACAGGGGGGTCCTACGAGCAGTACTTC CASSIIFGGPTGGSYEQYF
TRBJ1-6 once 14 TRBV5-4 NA TGTGCCAGCAGCCTCCCAAGGGAGAGTTCACCCCTCCACTTT CASSLPRESSPLHF
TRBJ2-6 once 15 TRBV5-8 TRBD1 TGTGCCAGCAGCAACAGGGGGCTGGGGGCCAACGTCCTGACTTTC CASSNRGLGANVLTF
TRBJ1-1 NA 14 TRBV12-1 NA TGTGCCAGCAGCTTTGAGGGACACCTCCTTGAAGCTTTCTTT CASSFEGHLLEAFF
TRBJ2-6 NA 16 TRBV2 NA TGTGCCAGCAGTGAAGGTTTCCTCTCTGGGGCCAACGTCCTGACTTTC CASSEGFLSGANVLTF
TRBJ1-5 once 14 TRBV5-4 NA TGTGCCAGCAGCCTCCGAGGATGGGATCAGCCCCAGCATTTT CASSLRGWDQPQHF
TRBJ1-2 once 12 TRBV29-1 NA TGCAGCGTTGAGACAGTAACCTATGGCTACACCTTC CSVETVTYGYTF
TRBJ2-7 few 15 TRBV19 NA TGTGCCAGTAGAGATACAGGGGGGGCTTCCTACGAGCAGTACTTC CASRDTGGASYEQYF
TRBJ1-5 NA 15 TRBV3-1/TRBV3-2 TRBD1 TGTGCCAGCAGCCAATCCGACAGGGAAGGGCAGCCCCAGCATTTT CASSQSDREGQPQHF
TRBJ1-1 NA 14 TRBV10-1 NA TGCGCCAGCAGTGAGTCGACGGGGGTCACTGAAGCTTTCTTT CASSESTGVTEAFF
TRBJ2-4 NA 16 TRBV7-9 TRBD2 TGTGCCAGCAGCTTAGCGACGGGGCTAGCGGAAAACATTCAGTACTTC CASSLATGLAENIQYF
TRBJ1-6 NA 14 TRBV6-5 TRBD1 TGTGCCAGCAGTCTAGAGGACAGGCTTTCACCCCTCCACTTT CASSLEDRLSPLHF
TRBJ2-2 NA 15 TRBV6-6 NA TGTGCCAGCAGTTACTCGTCGACCCAGGGAGGGGAGCTGTTTTTT CASSYSSTQGGELFF
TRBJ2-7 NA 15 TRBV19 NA TGTGCCAGTAGGCCTACCTGGGCAGGGCAAGGCGAGCAGTACTTC CASRPTWAGQGEQYF
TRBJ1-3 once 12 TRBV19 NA TGTGCCGTCGGCGGTTCTGGAAACACCATATATTTT CAVGGSGNTIYF
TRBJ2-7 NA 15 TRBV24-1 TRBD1 TGTGCCACCAGTGATGAAAGGACAGGGAACTACGAGCAGTACTTC CATSDERTGNYEQYF
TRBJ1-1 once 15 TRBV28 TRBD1 TGTGCCAGCAGTTTAGGACAGGGCAGAGACGCTGAAGCTTTCTTT CASSLGQGRDAEAFF
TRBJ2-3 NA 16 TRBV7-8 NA TGTGCCAGCAGCTTAGCACCGGGTCACTCCGTGTATACGCAGTATTTT CASSLAPGHSVYTQYF
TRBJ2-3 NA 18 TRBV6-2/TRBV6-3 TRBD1 TGTGCCAGCAGCGCTGCGACCTTTGGACAGGGCGGGCCAGATACGCAGTATTTT CASSAATFGQGGPDTQYF
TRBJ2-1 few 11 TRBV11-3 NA TGTGCCAGCAGCCAGGGGTATGAGCAGTTCTTC CASSQGYEQFF
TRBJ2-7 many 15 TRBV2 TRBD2 TGTGCCAGCAGTGTCTCTAGCGGCTATTCCTACGAGCAGTACTTC CASSVSSGYSYEQYF
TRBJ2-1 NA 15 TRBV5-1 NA TGCGCCAGCAGCTTGGGGGGACAAGGAAGGAATGAGCAGTTCTTC CASSLGGQGRNEQFF
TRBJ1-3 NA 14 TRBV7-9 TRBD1 TGTGCCAGCAGCTTTACAGGGGTCGGAAACACCATATATTTT CASSFTGVGNTIYF
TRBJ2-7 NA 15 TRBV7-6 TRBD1 TGTGCCAGCAGCTTAGACCCGGGACAGCACTACGAGCAGTACTTC CASSLDPGQHYEQYF